A selection of T cell receptor beta chains follows, all from one sample in a study of T cell changes during pregnancy in multiple sclerosis. The protocol was immunoSEQ multiplex PCR, while the TCRdb copy is restricted to in-frame clones and leaves out a portion. This sample carries roughly 110,000 clones, roughly 92% of them seen once, and the ten largest clones take roughly 0.82%. The sample consisted of peripheral blood, taken in the third trimester of pregnancy. The receptors were gathered from a female donor in good health, enrolled as a control in a pregnancy study. Each CDR3 is given with its conserved first and last residue. A D gene is named only where the DNA matches it firmly.

v_gene	j_gene	d_gene	CDR3aa	CDR3nt
TRBV19	TRBJ1-1	TRBD1	CASSISRTGRWTEAFF	TGTGCCAGTAGTATATCTAGGACAGGGAGGTGGACTGAAGCTTTCTTT
TRBV5-5	TRBJ2-5	-	CASSSPGSQETQYF	TGTGCCAGCAGCTCGCCCGGGTCTCAAGAGACCCAGTACTTC
TRBV2	TRBJ2-7	-	CASSEGRHPFYEQYF	TGTGCCAGCAGTGAAGGTCGACACCCGTTCTACGAGCAGTACTTC
TRBV5-6	TRBJ1-6	-	CASSYENSPLHF	TGTGCCAGCAGCTACGAGAATTCACCCCTCCACTTT
TRBV11-1	TRBJ1-2	-	CASSLARNGGYTF	TGTGCCAGCAGCTTAGCCAGGAATGGCGGCTACACCTTC
TRBV30	TRBJ1-2	-	CAWSSHGANENYGYTF	TGTGCCTGGAGTAGCCACGGAGCCAACGAAAATTATGGCTACACCTTC
TRBV9	TRBJ1-2	TRBD1	CASSRDRGSYGYTF	TGTGCCAGCAGCAGGGACAGGGGATCCTATGGCTACACCTTC
TRBV7-2	TRBJ1-2	-	CASSFPLGRDLNYGYTF	TGTGCCAGCAGCTTCCCTCTCGGACGGGATTTAAACTATGGCTACACCTTC
TRBV5-1	TRBJ1-2	-	CASSLEQGESYGHTF	TGCGCCAGCAGCTTGGAGCAGGGCGAAAGCTATGGCCACACCTTC
TRBV18	TRBJ2-3	TRBD2	CASSPRTSGGTDTQYF	TGTGCCAGCTCACCAAGGACTAGCGGGGGCACAGATACGCAGTATTTT
TRBV5-1	TRBJ2-3	-	CASSLQGLGGDTQYF	TGCGCCAGCAGCTTGCAGGGTCTGGGAGGAGATACGCAGTATTTT
TRBV7-2	TRBJ1-4	TRBD1	CASSLKTGGYEKLFF	TGTGCCAGCAGCTTAAAAACAGGGGGCTATGAAAAACTGTTTTTT
TRBV4-3	TRBJ2-5	TRBD2	CASSQGSGGAKETQYF	TGCGCCAGCAGCCAAGGTAGCGGGGGGGCTAAAGAGACCCAGTACTTC